This T cell receptor beta chain was observed in a study of OX40 agonist ivuxolimab in advanced cancers. CDR3 length: 18 amino acids. V lost 7 bases to trimming and J lost 4 bases; unmatched junction nucleotides: 22. Germline lookup yields CDR1 SGDLS and CDR2 YYNGEE. Here immunoSEQ multiplex PCR was the method, and the copy in TCRdb shows in-frame clones only, minus some. The sample includes about 110,000 clones, around 90% of them seen just once. This sample comprised CD4+ or CD8+ T cells sorted from blood, obtained in a trial of the OX40 agonist ivuxolimab. This rearrangement joins TRBV9 to TRBJ2-5, with 7 bases matching TRBD2. The sequence was collected from an adult with an advanced solid tumor such as melanoma, head and neck, liver or kidney cancer. This CDR3 is CASSVGVSGSVGGETQYF. The CDR3 DNA sequence: TGTGCCAGCTCCGTAGGGGTTAGCGGGTCGGTGGGCGGAGAGACCCAGTACTTC.